This entry features one T cell receptor (beta chain) sequence. Its antigen specificity is not known. Per-nucleotide qualities are absent, and no much larger clonotype sits a single base away. CDR1 and CDR2, per the germline V gene, are SNHLY and FYNNEI. CDR3 length: 16 amino acids, cysteine to phenylalanine. Just the 48-base CDR3 DNA is kept, in frame starting at base 1. Trimmed from V: 7 bases; trimmed from J: 0 bases; junction bases lacking a gene match: 4. TCRbeta CDR3 regions were amplified from genomic DNA using the immunoSEQ Assay, a bias-controlled multiplex PCR. The authors' pipeline ran thus. Within the assay, amplification of reference gene primers was used to estimate how many nucleated cells each sample contained. To quantify the absolute abundance of each unique TCRbeta CDR3 rearrangement, sequence reads were collapsed and filtered. Productive Simpson clonality was computed per sample as the square root of Simpson's diversity index over productive rearrangements. TCRdb stores this immuneACCESS table with in-frame sequences only. Part of the clones is absent; in the studies checked, under half of the shortfall reflects unresolved V genes, and no reason is known for the rest. V and J calls and clone size are as listed in that table; D and trimming were resolved from the DNA. Counted in this sample were 250,000 or so clones; approximately 88% of them appeared once. The top ten clones comprise 3.7% of the sample.

This entry comes from a study of blood T cell repertoires in COVID-19 (dated by TCRdb to about 2020). Regarding the study in general: Collaborator samples came from the United States, Italy and Spain and covered acute and convalescent phases of COVID-19. The material from the prospective study consisted of cDNA or gDNA derived from T cells, B-cell-depleted T cells, or PBMCs. Subjects who had been exposed to COVID-19, were actively infected with it, or had recovered from it provided the deeply sampled blood TCRbeta repertoires that made up the dataset. The repertoires were released in a freely available public database meant as a resource for research on the immune response to SARS-CoV-2. The samples were drawn from the first 160 participants of the ongoing ImmuneRACE study and from over 950 subjects provided by 6 global collaborators. A de-identified subject ID, COVID-19 status, age in years and sex were almost always included in the sample metadata. Where HLA class I and class II types were available, the types were taken from metadata supplied by the sample provider, not from assay-based typing.

Findings and caveats that apply to the study as a whole: The amount of clinical and demographic metadata varied by source and participant and was provided uncurated.

Enrolling through a virtual design, the prospective study's participants ranged in age from roughly 18 to 89 years and lived across 24 United States geographic areas. In the prospective study, cohorts were assigned on the basis of participant-reported clinical history obtained from a screening survey and a study questionnaire. Exposed participants had been in contact with someone with a PCR-confirmed or clinician-diagnosed COVID-19 case within 2 weeks of study entry. In the prospective study, whole blood, serum and a nasopharyngeal or oropharyngeal swab were collected from each participant by mobile phlebotomists. Over a roughly two-month period, participants in the prospective study had the option of providing additional blood draws and questionnaires. Blood samples from the prospective study were shipped frozen or at room temperature prior to DNA extraction.

The chain was built from TRBV2 and TRBJ1-4, with 11 middle bases fitting TRBD1. The sequencing sample was made of PBMCs or T cells enriched from blood (not recorded which). The TCR originated in a woman in her 30s who had been exposed to COVID-19. For the CDR3, the sequence is CASKSGQGATNEKLFF. The DNA is as follows: TGTGCCAGCAAATCGGGACAGGGGGCAACTAATGAAAAACTGTTTTTT.